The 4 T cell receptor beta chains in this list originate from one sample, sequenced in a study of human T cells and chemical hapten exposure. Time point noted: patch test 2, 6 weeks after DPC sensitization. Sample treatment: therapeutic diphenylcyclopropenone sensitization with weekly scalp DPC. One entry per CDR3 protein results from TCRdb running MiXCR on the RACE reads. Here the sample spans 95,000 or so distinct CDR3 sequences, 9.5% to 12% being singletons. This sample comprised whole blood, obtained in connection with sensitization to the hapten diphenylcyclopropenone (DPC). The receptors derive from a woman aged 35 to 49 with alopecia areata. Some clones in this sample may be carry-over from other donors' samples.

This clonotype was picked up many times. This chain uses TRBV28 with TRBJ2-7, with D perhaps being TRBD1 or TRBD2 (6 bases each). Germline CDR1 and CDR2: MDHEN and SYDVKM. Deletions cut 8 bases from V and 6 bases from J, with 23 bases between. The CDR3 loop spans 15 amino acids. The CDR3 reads CASGTPTGGEREQYF. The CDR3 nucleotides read TGTGCCAGCGGAACCCCGACAGGAGGGGAGCGCGAGCAGTACTTC.

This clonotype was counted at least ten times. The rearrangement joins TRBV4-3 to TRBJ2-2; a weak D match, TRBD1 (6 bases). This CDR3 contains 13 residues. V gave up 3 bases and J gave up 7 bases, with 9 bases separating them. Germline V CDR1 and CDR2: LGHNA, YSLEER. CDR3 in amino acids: CASSHTGIGELFF. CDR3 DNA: TGCGCCAGCAGCCACACAGGGATCGGGGAGCTGTTTTTT.

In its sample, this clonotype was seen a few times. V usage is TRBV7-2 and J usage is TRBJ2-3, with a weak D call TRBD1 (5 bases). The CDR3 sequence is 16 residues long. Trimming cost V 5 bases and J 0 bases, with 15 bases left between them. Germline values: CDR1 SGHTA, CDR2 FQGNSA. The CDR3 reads CASSLLGADSTDTQYF. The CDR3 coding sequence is TGTGCCAGCAGCCTGCTTGGGGCAGATAGCACAGATACGCAGTATTTT.

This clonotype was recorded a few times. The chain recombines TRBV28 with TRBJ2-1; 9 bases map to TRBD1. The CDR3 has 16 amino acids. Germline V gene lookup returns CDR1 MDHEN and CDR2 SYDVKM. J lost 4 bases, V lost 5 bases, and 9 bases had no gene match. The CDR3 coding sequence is TGTGCCAGCAGTCCAGGGACAGGGTTGGGGTACAATGAGCAGTTCTTC. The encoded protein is CASSPGTGLGYNEQFF.